This T cell receptor (beta chain) was documented in a study of blood T cell repertoires in COVID-19. Across the study: COVID-19 samples from acute and convalescent phases originated in the United States, Italy and Spain.

The J segment lost 3 bases and the V segment lost 6 bases, leaving 2 bases of the junction unmatched. Germline values: CDR1 SQVTM, CDR2 ANQGSEA. The length of the CDR3 is 11 residues. Assay: immunoSEQ multiplex PCR; the TCRdb copy retains only in-frame clones and omits some. The sample contains 250,000 to 300,000 clones, around 86% of which appear only once. The receptor was isolated from a woman aged 40 to 50 who had recovered from COVID-19. V usage is TRBV29-1 and J usage is TRBJ2-7; 7 bases align to TRBD2. Sequencing was performed on peripheral blood. The CDR3 DNA is TGCAGCGTCCGGGGGGACTACGAGCAGTACTTC. Its translation: CSVRGDYEQYF.